These T cell receptor beta chains were read from a single sample in a study of vaccination effects on CD4 cells after COVID-19. What these receptors recognize is not known. Generated by immunoSEQ multiplex PCR, the TCRdb table keeps only in-frame clones and is missing some. The sample lists 70,000 or so clones, around 73% seen once, with roughly 2.3% in the top ten. This specimen consisted of CD4+ T cells from PBMCs cultured without peptide, obtained after COVID-19 vaccination. These receptors were obtained from a human donor who received a COVID-19 vaccine. CDR3s include the opening cysteine and the closing phenylalanine or tryptophan. Each record gives: clone size, J gene, V gene, D gene, CDR3 DNA, CDR3 protein. D genes are given only for firm matches. Clone sizes are given selectively: once, few, many, or a class where the clone is expanded.

>NA|TRBJ1-2|TRBV7-2|NA
TGTGCCAGCAGCTTAGAACAGGGACATGGCTACACCTTC
CASSLEQGHGYTF
>few|TRBJ2-1|TRBV27|TRBD1
TGTGCCAGCAGTTTGTCCCGGGACAGGGGGTATTACAATGAGCAGTTCTTC
CASSLSRDRGYYNEQFF
>NA|TRBJ2-2|TRBV6-5|NA
TGTGCCAGCAGCGGTGACAGATACACCGGGGAGCTGTTTTTT
CASSGDRYTGELFF
>few|TRBJ1-6|TRBV9|NA
TGTGCCAGCAGCCTACACAGCTCCTATAATTCACCCCTCCACTTT
CASSLHSSYNSPLHF
>NA|TRBJ1-1|TRBV5-4|TRBD1
TGTGCCAGCAGCAGGGGGGACAGGGTAGGCACTGAAGCTTTCTTT
CASSRGDRVGTEAFF
>NA|TRBJ2-3|TRBV19|NA
TGTGCCAGTAGTACTAGAAAACAGGGCGATACGCAGTATTTT
CASSTRKQGDTQYF
>NA|TRBJ1-3|TRBV15|TRBD1
TGTGCCACCAGCAGAGATGGGGACAGAAGAGGAAACACCATATATTTT
CATSRDGDRRGNTIYF
>medium-sized|TRBJ1-3|TRBV5-1|NA
TGCGCCAGCAGCTTGGGAAACACCCGAAACACCATATATTTT
CASSLGNTRNTIYF
>NA|TRBJ1-2|TRBV7-9|TRBD1
TGTGCCAGCAGCTTGGGACAGGGCCCTAACTATGGCTACACCTTC
CASSLGQGPNYGYTF
>NA|TRBJ1-5|TRBV12-5|NA
TGTGCTAGTGGCTCCCCTTCGGGGGGTTATAGCAATCAGCCCCAGCATTTT
CASGSPSGGYSNQPQHF
>NA|TRBJ2-1|TRBV9|NA
TGTGCCAGCAGCCAGCAGTACAATGAGCAGTTCTTC
CASSQQYNEQFF
>NA|TRBJ1-3|TRBV3-1/TRBV3-2|NA
TGTGCCAGCAGTTCAACCAACTCTGGAAACACCATATATTTT
CASSSTNSGNTIYF
>NA|TRBJ1-1|TRBV6-5|NA
TGTGCCAGCAAGAGACAAACTGAAGCTTTCTTT
CASKRQTEAFF
>NA|TRBJ1-5|TRBV19|NA
TGTGCCAGTAGTACCTACGGGACAAGGAGCAATCAGCCCCAGCATTTT
CASSTYGTRSNQPQHF
>NA|TRBJ2-2|TRBV5-1|NA
TGCGCCAGCAGCCGGATCGGGGGGAACACCGGGGAGCTGTTTTTT
CASSRIGGNTGELFF
>NA|TRBJ2-1|TRBV7-7|NA
TGTGCCAGCAGCTTATCACGGGAGACAGGGAATGAGCAGTTCTTC
CASSLSRETGNEQFF
>NA|TRBJ2-2|TRBV7-2|TRBD1
TGTGCCAGCAGTTCGACGACAGGGGGCAGCACCGGGGAGCTGTTTTTT
CASSSTTGGSTGELFF
>once|TRBJ1-1|TRBV6-6|NA
TGTGCCAGCAGTCCTCTCCGGGGGCAGGACACTGAAGCTTTCTTT
CASSPLRGQDTEAFF
>NA|TRBJ2-1|TRBV5-5|NA
TGTGCCAGCAGCCCTCAAGTTGTGACAGCCACTCATGCTGAGCAGTTCTTC
CASSPQVVTATHAEQFF
>NA|TRBJ2-2|TRBV9|TRBD2
TGTGCCAGCAGCCCTGGACTAGCGGTTAACACCGGGGAGCTGTTTTTT
CASSPGLAVNTGELFF
>NA|TRBJ2-1|TRBV12-3/TRBV12-4|NA
TGTGCCACCACGGGCGGAAACAATGAGCAGTTCTTC
CATTGGNNEQFF
>NA|TRBJ2-5|TRBV25-1|TRBD2
TGTGCCAGCAGTGAAGGATTTTTCGCTAGCGGACGCCAAGAGACCCAGTACTTC
CASSEGFFASGRQETQYF
>NA|TRBJ2-1|TRBV4-1|TRBD2
TGCGCCAGCAGCCAGGCGCGGGGGGGCTACAATGAGCAGTTCTTC
CASSQARGGYNEQFF
>NA|TRBJ2-3|TRBV5-1|NA
TGCGCCAGCAGCCAGGCCCCCGGGACCCAAGGCACAGATACGCAGTATTTT
CASSQAPGTQGTDTQYF
>NA|TRBJ2-1|TRBV24-1|TRBD2
TGTGCCACCAGTGATCTATCGGGGGGGCCCTACAATGAGCAGTTCTTC
CATSDLSGGPYNEQFF
>NA|TRBJ1-1|TRBV6-5|NA
TGTGCCAGCAGCAGACGGAACACTGAAGCTTTCTTT
CASSRRNTEAFF
>many|TRBJ1-6|TRBV6-1|NA
TGTGCCAGCAGTGATCTCCTTTTATCACCCCTCCACTTT
CASSDLLLSPLHF
>few|TRBJ1-2|TRBV25-1|NA
TGTGCCAGCAGTAATCTACAGGAGTCTGGCTACACCTTC
CASSNLQESGYTF
>NA|TRBJ2-3|TRBV6-5|TRBD2
TGTGCCACAAAAAGTAGAACTAGCGGGGGGGATACGCAGTATTTT
CATKSRTSGGDTQYF
>NA|TRBJ2-1|TRBV6-6|TRBD2
TGTGCCAGCAGTTCACTAGCGGGAGCCTACAATGAGCAGTTCTTC
CASSSLAGAYNEQFF
>few|TRBJ2-3|TRBV18|TRBD1
TGTGCCAGCTCAGACGGGACAGGGTGGACAGATACGCAGTATTTT
CASSDGTGWTDTQYF
>NA|TRBJ1-2|TRBV7-8|NA
TGTGCCAGCAGCTTAGGAGGGTCGCGAGGCTACACCTTC
CASSLGGSRGYTF
>NA|TRBJ1-2|TRBV5-1|NA
TGCGCCAGCAGCTTGGGGGCAGGGGCTAACTATGGCTACACCTTC
CASSLGAGANYGYTF
>NA|TRBJ1-6|TRBV9|NA
TGTGCCAGCAGCGTAGAACCTAATTCACCCCTCCACTTT
CASSVEPNSPLHF
>few|TRBJ2-3|TRBV5-4|NA
TGTGCCAGCAGCGGGGACGCAGCAGATACGCAGTATTTT
CASSGDAADTQYF
>NA|TRBJ1-4|TRBV9|NA
TGTGCCAGCAGGGTACTGCAGGATGAAAAACTGTTTTTT
CASRVLQDEKLFF
>once|TRBJ2-5|TRBV11-2|NA
TGTGCCACCAAGGGACCGAGCAAAGAGACCCAGTACTTC
CATKGPSKETQYF